One sample yielded the 21 T cell receptor beta chains listed below, sequenced in a study of T cells after posttransplantation cyclophosphamide. Data came from immunoSEQ multiplex PCR; TCRdb stores just in-frame clones and leaves some out. The table has 45,000 or so clones, about 91% seen once. Sequenced sample: PBMCs. The receptors were gathered from a woman between 45 and 60 years old in good health and a related stem cell transplant donor.

The chain has TRBV5-1 and TRBJ1-2; TRBD1 matches 9 bases. This CDR3 has 15 residues. V lost 4 bases, J lost 2 bases, and 6 bases stayed unmatched. CDR1 is SGHRS, CDR2 YFSETQ, per germline. The CDR3 loop is CASSLRTGENYGYTF. The CDR3 DNA is TGCGCCAGCAGCCTGAGGACAGGGGAGAACTATGGCTACACCTTC.

This chain uses TRBV7-9 with TRBJ1-6; no clear D. The length of the CDR3 is 14 residues. Germline loops: CDR1 SEHNR, CDR2 FQNEAQ (reference sequence). Trimming cost V 3 bases and J 6 bases, with 9 bases left between them. CDR3: CASSFGLSNSPLHF. In DNA, the CDR3 is TGTGCCAGCAGCTTCGGTTTAAGTAATTCACCCCTCCACTTT.

The CDR3 region is CASSASDRGGTGELFF. The CDR3 DNA reads as TGCGCCAGCAGTGCCTCGGACAGGGGAGGCACCGGGGAGCTGTTTTTT. V is TRBV10-1 and J is TRBJ2-2; TRBD1 aligns across 9 bases. Per the germline V gene, CDR1 is WNHNN and CDR2 is SYGVQD (reference sequence). This CDR3 comprises 16 residues. The V segment lost 4 bases and the J segment 4 bases; nucleotides outside the gene matches: 7.

The chain links TRBV18 to TRBJ2-7, with TRBD2 as a possible D gene (5 bases). Germline CDR1 KGHSH, CDR2 LQKENI. The V end lost 2 bases, the J end lost 5 bases, and 7 bases lay between the germline ends. This CDR3 has 12 residues. CDR3 sequence reads: CASSPLEDEQYF. The DNA of the CDR3 is TGTGCCAGCTCACCATTGGAGGACGAGCAGTACTTC.

The chain recombines TRBV10-2 with TRBJ2-2, with 10 bases lining up with TRBD1. Germline V lookup: CDR1 WSHSY, CDR2 SAAADI. V shed 6 bases, J shed 10 bases, and the junction held 8 bases outside the gene matches. The CDR3 length is 14 residues. CDR3 DNA: TGCGCCAGCAGGGGGGACAGGGGAATAGCGGAGCTGTTTTTT. This sequence encodes CASRGDRGIAELFF.

V gene TRBV5-6 combines with J gene TRBJ1-2, with no clear D. The germline CDR1 and CDR2 sequences are SGHDT and YYEEEE. This CDR3 comprises 15 residues. V lost 4 bases and J lost 4, with 17 bases in between. The CDR3 protein is CASSLFVERPYGYTF. The CDR3 DNA follows: TGTGCCAGCAGCCTATTTGTTGAGCGCCCCTATGGCTACACCTTC.

The V call is TRBV19, the J call TRBJ1-1, with 7 bases fitting TRBD1. CDR3 size: 15 residues. Germline V gene sequence: CDR1 LNHDA, CDR2 SQIVND (reference sequence). V lost 5 bases to trimming and J lost 1 base; unmatched junction nucleotides: 7. In DNA, the CDR3 is TGTGCCAGTAGTTCACATACAGGGGCGAACACTGAAGCTTTCTTT. Amino acids: CASSSHTGANTEAFF. Looking up the rest from reference TRBV19 and TRBJ1-1 gives the full variable domain: DGGITQSPKYLFRKEGQNVTLSCEQNLNHDAMYWYRQDPGQGLRLIYYSQIVNDFQKGDIAEGYSVSREKKESFPLTVTSAQKNPTAFYLCASSSHTGANTEAFFGQGTRLTVV.

V and J are TRBV9 and TRBJ2-2, with TRBD2 matching over 7 bases. J was trimmed by 4 bases and V by 2 bases; bases with no gene match: 14. The germline V gene has CDR1 SGDLS and CDR2 YYNGEE. This CDR3 has 18 amino acids. DNA of the CDR3: TGTGCCAGCAGCGTCTCGCGGGAGCCCTCGAGGTTCACCGGGGAGCTGTTTTTT. Amino acid sequence: CASSVSREPSRFTGELFF.

The chain's CDR3 is CASSYGQGMRGDTQYF. CDR3 nucleotide sequence: TGTGCCAGCAGTTATGGGCAGGGGATGAGGGGAGATACGCAGTATTTT. The chain combines TRBV6-5 with TRBJ2-3; weak D call: TRBD1 (6 bases). This CDR3 spans 16 amino acids. V lost 3 bases and J lost 5, with 18 bases in between. The germline V gene encodes CDR1 MNHEY and CDR2 SVGAGI.

CDR3 loop: CASSKLAGESTDTQYF. CDR3 sequence (DNA): TGTGCCAGTAGTAAACTAGCGGGAGAAAGCACAGATACGCAGTATTTT. The V gene is TRBV19, the J gene TRBJ2-3, with 11 bases identical to TRBD2. This CDR3 region has 16 residues. V lost 4 bases and J lost 0; bases outside the gene matches: 3. Germline V gives CDR1 LNHDA, CDR2 SQIVND (reference sequence). Filled out from reference TRBV19 and TRBJ2-3, the complete variable domain reads DGGITQSPKYLFRKEGQNVTLSCEQNLNHDAMYWYRQDPGQGLRLIYYSQIVNDFQKGDIAEGYSVSREKKESFPLTVTSAQKNPTAFYLCASSKLAGESTDTQYFGPGTRLTVL.

Remarks on this clone: A junction boundary mismatches the germline segment, possibly from a read error. V usage is TRBV7-7 and J usage is TRBJ2-1; TRBD2 matches 7 bases. Germline values: CDR1 SSHAT, CDR2 FNYEAQ (reference sequence). The CDR3 consists of 15 residues. The CDR3 protein is CASSFERGPENEQFF. CDR3 DNA sequence: TGTGCTAGCAGCTTTGAGCGGGGCCCGGAGAATGAGCAGTTCTTC. Full variable domain (rest looked up from reference TRBV7-7 and TRBJ2-1): GAGVSQSPRYKVTKRGQDVTLRCDPISSHATLYWYQQALGQGPEFLTYFNYEAQPDKSGLPSDRFSAERPEGSISTLTIQRTEQRDSAMYRCASSFERGPENEQFFGPGTRLTVL.

The chain is built from TRBV9 and TRBJ1-6, with 8 bases lining up with TRBD1. J was trimmed by 5 bases and V by 3 bases; bases with no gene match: 4. Germline values: CDR1 SGDLS, CDR2 YYNGEE. CDR3 length: 15 amino acids. CDR3 loop: CASSAQGAHNSPLHF. The CDR3 nucleotides are TGTGCCAGCAGCGCGCAGGGGGCGCATAATTCACCCCTCCACTTT.

V is TRBV29-1 and J is TRBJ1-3; D remains unclear. Germline V gene lookup returns CDR1 SQVTM and CDR2 ANQGSEA. With 6 bases removed from V and 2 bases from J, the gap between germline ends came to 8 bases. This CDR3 contains 12 residues. The CDR3 region is CSVLETGNTIYF. CDR3 DNA sequence: TGCAGCGTCCTAGAGACTGGAAACACCATATATTTT.

The chain joins TRBV21-1 to TRBJ2-7; TRBD1 reflects the table's D call only, with no check against the DNA. TRBV21-1 corresponds to a pseudogene. The CDR3 has 14 residues. The CDR3 nucleotides read TGTGCCAGCAGACCACGGGACACCATCTACGAGCAGTACTTC. Protein: CASRPRDTIYEQYF.

CDR3: CASRTGENIQYF. The DNA for the CDR3 is TGTGCCAGTCGGACAGGAGAAAACATTCAGTACTTC. The V gene is TRBV19, the J gene TRBJ2-4; 7 bases agree with TRBD1. The CDR3 extends over 12 amino acids. CDR1 LNHDA and CDR2 SQIVND come from the germline V gene (reference sequence). V was pared by 8 bases and J by 5 bases, with 3 bases of the junction left unmatched. Looking up the rest from reference TRBV19 and TRBJ2-4 gives the full variable domain: DGGITQSPKYLFRKEGQNVTLSCEQNLNHDAMYWYRQDPGQGLRLIYYSQIVNDFQKGDIAEGYSVSREKKESFPLTVTSAQKNPTAFYLCASRTGENIQYFGAGTRLSVL.

This chain links TRBV5-1 with TRBJ1-1, with 8 bases lining up with TRBD1. Per germline, CDR1 SGHRS and CDR2 YFSETQ. The V segment lost 0 bases and the J segment 10 bases; nucleotides outside the gene matches: 8. This CDR3 is 14 amino acids long. In nucleotides, the CDR3 is TGCGCCAGCAGCTTGGCAGGGGGCCCGACGGGAGCTTTCTTT. Translated, it gives CASSLAGGPTGAFF.

This rearrangement joins TRBV27 to TRBJ2-5; 8 bases map to TRBD2. V trimming: 5 bases; J trimming: 5 bases; junction bases outside the gene matches: 7. CDR1 is MNHEY and CDR2 is SMNVEV in the germline V gene (reference sequence). The CDR3 contains 14 residues. The CDR3 loop is CASSRLAPMETQYF. CDR3 DNA: TGTGCCAGCAGTCGACTAGCGCCCATGGAGACCCAGTACTTC.

The V and J genes are TRBV5-8 and TRBJ1-1, with TRBD1 matching 9 bases. V lost 5 bases to trimming and J lost 1 base; unmatched junction nucleotides: 0. CDR3 length: 13 amino acids. The germline V gene encodes CDR1 SGHTS and CDR2 YDEGEE. The CDR3: CASRGQGNTEAFF. CDR3 in DNA: TGTGCCAGCAGGGGACAGGGGAACACTGAAGCTTTCTTT.

To note about this clone: Other DNA sequences in this sample translate to the same CDR3. J is TRBJ1-5 and V is TRBV28; no reliable D call. The CDR3 has 15 residues. The germline gives CDR1 MDHEN, CDR2 SYDVKM. Trimming cost V 7 bases and J 0 bases, with 13 bases left between them. CDR3 loop: CASITSGNSNQPQHF. CDR3 sequence (DNA): TGTGCCAGCATTACATCGGGGAATAGCAATCAGCCCCAGCATTTT.

This clone has only a few counts. The chain couples TRBV10-1 to TRBJ2-2; TRBD2 matches 8 bases. Germline trimming cut 2 bases from V and 4 bases from J; bases unmatched to any gene: 6. This CDR3 spans 16 amino acids. In germline, CDR1 is WNHNN, CDR2 SYGVQD (reference sequence). CDR3 amino acids: CASSEAAGETTGELFF. The CDR3 bases are TGCGCCAGCAGTGAGGCAGCGGGAGAGACCACCGGGGAGCTGTTTTTT.

The V call is TRBV7-9, the J call TRBJ1-6; a possible D gene is TRBD1 (6 bases). Deletions cut 5 bases from V and 5 bases from J, with 10 bases between. Germline values: CDR1 SEHNR, CDR2 FQNEAQ (reference sequence). The CDR3 extends over 14 amino acids. In DNA, the CDR3 is TGTGCCAGCAGCCTACAGGGAAATAATTCACCCCTCCACTTT. Its protein is CASSLQGNNSPLHF.